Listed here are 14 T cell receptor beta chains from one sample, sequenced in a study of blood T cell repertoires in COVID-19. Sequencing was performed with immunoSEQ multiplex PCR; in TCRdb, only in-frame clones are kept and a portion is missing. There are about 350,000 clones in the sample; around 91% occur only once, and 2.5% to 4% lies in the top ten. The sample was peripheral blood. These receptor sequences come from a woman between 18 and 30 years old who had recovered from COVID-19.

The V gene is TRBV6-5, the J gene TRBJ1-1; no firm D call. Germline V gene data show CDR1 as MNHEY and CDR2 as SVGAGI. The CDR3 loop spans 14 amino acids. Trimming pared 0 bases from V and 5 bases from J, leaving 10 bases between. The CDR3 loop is CASSYSIGGTEAFF. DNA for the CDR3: TGTGCCAGCAGTTACTCGATCGGAGGAACTGAAGCTTTCTTT.

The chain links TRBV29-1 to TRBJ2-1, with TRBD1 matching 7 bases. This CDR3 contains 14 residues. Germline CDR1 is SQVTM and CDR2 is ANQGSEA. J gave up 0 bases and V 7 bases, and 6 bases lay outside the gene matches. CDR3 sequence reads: CSAATGASYNEQFF. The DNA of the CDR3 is TGCAGCGCTGCTACAGGGGCCTCCTACAATGAGCAGTTCTTC.

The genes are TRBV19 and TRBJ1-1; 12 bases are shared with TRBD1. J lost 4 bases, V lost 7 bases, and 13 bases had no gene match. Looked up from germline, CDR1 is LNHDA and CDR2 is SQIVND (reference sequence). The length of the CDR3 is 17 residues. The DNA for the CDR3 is TGTGCCAGTACCCGTCCGGGACAGGGGGCTGTCAGCACTGAAGCTTTCTTT. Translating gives CASTRPGQGAVSTEAFF.

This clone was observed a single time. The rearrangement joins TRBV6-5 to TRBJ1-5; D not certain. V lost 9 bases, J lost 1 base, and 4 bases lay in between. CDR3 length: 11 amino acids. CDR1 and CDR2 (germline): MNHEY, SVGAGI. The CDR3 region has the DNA TGTGCCAGTTCGAGCAATCAGCCCCAGCATTTT. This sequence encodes CASSSNQPQHF.

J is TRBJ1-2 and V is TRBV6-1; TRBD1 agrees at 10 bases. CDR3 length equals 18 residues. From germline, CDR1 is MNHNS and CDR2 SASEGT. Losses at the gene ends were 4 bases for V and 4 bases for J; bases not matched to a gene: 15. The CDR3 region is CASSGRRDRGSLGYGYTF. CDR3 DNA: TGTGCCAGCAGTGGGCGGAGGGACAGGGGTTCCCTTGGCTATGGCTACACCTTC.

This chain's CDR3 is CASSLRGAGETQYF. The DNA for the CDR3 is TGTGCCAGCAGCCTGCGGGGGGCAGGGGAGACCCAGTACTTC. The genes are TRBV3-1 (or the pseudogene TRBV3-2) and TRBJ2-5; 8 positions match TRBD2. With 4 bases clipped from V and 5 bases from J, the junction kept 6 bases outside the gene matches. Germline values: CDR1 LGHDT, CDR2 YNNKEL (reference sequence). CDR3 length: 14 amino acids.

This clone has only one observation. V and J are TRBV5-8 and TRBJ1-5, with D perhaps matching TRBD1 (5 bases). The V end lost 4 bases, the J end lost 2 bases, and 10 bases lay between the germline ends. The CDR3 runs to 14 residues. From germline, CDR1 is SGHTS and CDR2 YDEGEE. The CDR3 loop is CASSAGGGNQPQHF. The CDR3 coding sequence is TGTGCCAGCAGCGCCGGGGGGGGCAATCAGCCCCAGCATTTT. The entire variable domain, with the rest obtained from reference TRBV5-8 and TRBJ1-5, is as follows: EAGVTQSPTHLIKTRGQQATLRCSPISGHTSVYWYQQALGLGLQFLLWYDEGEERNRGNFPPRFSGRQFPNYSSELNVNALELEDSALYLCASSAGGGNQPQHFGDGTRLSIL.

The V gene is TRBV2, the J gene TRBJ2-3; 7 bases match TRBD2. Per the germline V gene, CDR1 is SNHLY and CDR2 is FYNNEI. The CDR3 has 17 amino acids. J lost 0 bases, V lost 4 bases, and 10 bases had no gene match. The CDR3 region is CASSAALAGSSTDTQYF. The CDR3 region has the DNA TGTGCCAGCAGTGCGGCTTTAGCGGGTAGCAGCACAGATACGCAGTATTTT.

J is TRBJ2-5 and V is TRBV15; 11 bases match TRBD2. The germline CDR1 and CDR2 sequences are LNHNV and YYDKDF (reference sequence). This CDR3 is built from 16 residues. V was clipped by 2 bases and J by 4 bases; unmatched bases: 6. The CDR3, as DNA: TGTGCCACCAGCAGAAAGAAAGGACTAGCGGGAGAGACCCAGTACTTC. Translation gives CATSRKKGLAGETQYF. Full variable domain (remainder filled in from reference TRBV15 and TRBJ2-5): DAMVIQNPRYQVTQFGKPVTLSCSQTLNHNVMYWYQQKSSQAPKLLFHYYDKDFNNEADTPDNFQSRRPNTSFCFLDIRSPGLGDTAMYLCATSRKKGLAGETQYFGPGTRLLVL.

This CDR3 reads CAISENTQETQYF. CDR3 DNA: TGTGCCATCAGTGAAAACACCCAAGAGACCCAGTACTTC. This sequence joins TRBV10-3 and TRBJ2-5; no reliable D call. This CDR3 comprises 13 residues. CDR1 is ENHRY and CDR2 is SYGVKD in the germline V gene. V lost 3 bases and J 1 base, leaving 6 bases between the germline ends.

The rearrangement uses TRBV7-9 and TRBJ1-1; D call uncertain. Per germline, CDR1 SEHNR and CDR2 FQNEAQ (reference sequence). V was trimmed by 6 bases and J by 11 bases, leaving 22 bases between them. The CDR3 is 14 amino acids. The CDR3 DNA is TGTGCCAGCAGTCCGACACCGGTGCGACCGGGGGCTTTCTTT. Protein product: CASSPTPVRPGAFF. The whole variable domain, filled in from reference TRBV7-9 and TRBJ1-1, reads DTGVSQNPRHKITKRGQNVTFRCDPISEHNRLYWYRQTLGQGPEFLTYFQNEAQLEKSRLLSDRFSAERPKGSFSTLEIQRTEQGDSAMYLCASSPTPVRPGAFFGQGTRLTVV.

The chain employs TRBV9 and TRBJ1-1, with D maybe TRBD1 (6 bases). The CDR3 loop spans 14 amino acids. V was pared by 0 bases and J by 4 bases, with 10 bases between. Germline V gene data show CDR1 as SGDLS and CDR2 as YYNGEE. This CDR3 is CASSVENRATEAFF. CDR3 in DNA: TGTGCCAGCAGCGTAGAGAACAGGGCCACTGAAGCTTTCTTT.

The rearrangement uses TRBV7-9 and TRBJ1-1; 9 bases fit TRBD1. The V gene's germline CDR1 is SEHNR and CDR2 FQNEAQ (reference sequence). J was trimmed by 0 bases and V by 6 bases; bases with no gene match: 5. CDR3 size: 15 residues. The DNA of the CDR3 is TGTGCCAGCAGGGACAGGGGCGACTTGAACACTGAAGCTTTCTTT. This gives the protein CASRDRGDLNTEAFF.

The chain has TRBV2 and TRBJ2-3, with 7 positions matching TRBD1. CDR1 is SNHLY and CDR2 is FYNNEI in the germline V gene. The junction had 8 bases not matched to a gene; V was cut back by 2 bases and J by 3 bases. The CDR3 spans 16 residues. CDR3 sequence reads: CASSEFLGGATDTQYF. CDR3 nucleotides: TGTGCCAGCAGTGAATTTTTAGGGGGCGCAACAGATACGCAGTATTTT.